This record looks at one T cell receptor (beta chain) sequence and its context. Its cognate antigen is unknown. The sample is drawn from a study of human versus mouse CDR3 diversity and MHC coevolution. Whole-study findings and limits: Compared with mice, human CDR3s carried more deletions and insertions on average.

V trimming: 2 bases; J trimming: 3 bases; junction bases outside the gene matches: 6. Per germline, CDR1 KGHSH and CDR2 LQKENI. The CDR3 loop spans 15 amino acids. Generated by immunoSEQ multiplex PCR, the TCRdb table keeps only in-frame clones and is missing some. The data contain 45,000 to 75,000 clones, 94% of them singletons. Naive CD4 T cells, CD45RO-negative and CD62L-positive, were flow-sorted from PBMCs. The chain links TRBV18 to TRBJ2-7; 8 nucleotides align to TRBD1. Sequenced sample: naive CD4+ T cells from blood. Stated subset: CD45RO-negative CD62L-positive naive CD4 T cells. This receptor was identified in a person aged 55 to 75 in good health. This CDR3 is CASSPRAGGFYEQYF. CDR3 sequence (DNA): TGTGCCAGCTCACCAAGAGCAGGGGGCTTCTACGAGCAGTACTTC.